Presented here are 7 T cell receptor beta chains from one specimen sequenced in a study of blood T cell repertoires in COVID-19. Produced via immunoSEQ multiplex PCR; TCRdb's table is partial and in-frame only. The sample includes about 150,000 clones, 83% of them seen just once. Source material: peripheral blood. The receptors were sampled from a woman between 65 and 79 years old who had recovered from COVID-19.

The rearrangement links TRBV3-1 (or the pseudogene TRBV3-2) to TRBJ2-5; TRBD2 matches 7 bases. The trim removed 1 base at V and 13 bases at J, leaving 12 bases unmatched. The CDR3 extends over 14 amino acids. In germline, CDR1 is LGHDT, CDR2 YNNKEL (reference sequence). The CDR3 DNA is TGTGCCAGCAGCCAAGGGGGGGGTCGGAGCCCCGGGTACTTC. This gives the protein CASSQGGGRSPGYF.

The chain employs TRBV5-1 and TRBJ2-3; D may be TRBD2 (5 bases). V shed 0 bases and J shed 6 bases, with 11 bases lying between them. Germline loops: CDR1 SGHRS, CDR2 YFSETQ. The CDR3 covers 14 residues. The CDR3 nucleotides read TGCGCCAGCAGCTTGGGGACCCGAGGGGATACGCAGTATTTT. As protein: CASSLGTRGDTQYF.

The chain uses TRBV5-1 and TRBJ1-2; weak D call: TRBD1 (5 bases). Trimming took 4 bases from V and 5 from J, leaving 15 bases between them. CDR3 length: 14 amino acids. Germline V gene data show CDR1 as SGHRS and CDR2 as YFSETQ. CDR3 coding DNA: TGCGCCAGCAGCCCCGGCGGGACGGAATATGGCTACACCTTC. Translation gives CASSPGGTEYGYTF.

The rearrangement joins TRBV27 to TRBJ1-2, with D perhaps matching TRBD1 (5 bases). The CDR3 runs 13 residues. Germline CDR1 and CDR2: MNHEY and SMNVEV (reference sequence). Trimming removed 10 bases from V and 5 bases from J, with 17 bases in between. CDR3 protein: CATNPGGGYGYTF. The DNA of the CDR3 is TGTGCCACCAACCCGGGGGGGGGATATGGCTACACCTTC.

This clone was seen more than once but under ten times. This rearrangement joins TRBV13 to TRBJ1-3; TRBD1 aligns across 7 bases. This CDR3 region has 15 residues. The J segment lost 2 bases and the V segment lost 5 bases, leaving 6 bases of the junction unmatched. CDR1 PRHDT and CDR2 FYEKMQ come from the germline V gene (reference sequence). CDR3 amino acids: CASSNRGNAGNTIYF. In DNA, the CDR3 is TGTGCCAGCAGCAACAGGGGAAACGCTGGAAACACCATATATTTT.

This clone was detected only once. The chain uses TRBV7-3 and TRBJ2-1; 8 nucleotides match TRBD2. CDR3 length: 16 residues. CDR1 is SGHTA and CDR2 is FQGTGA in the germline V gene. V trimming: 4 bases; J trimming: 4 bases; junction bases outside the gene matches: 9. The CDR3 spells CASSSVGGGTYNEQFF. Here the CDR3 DNA reads TGTGCCAGCAGCTCTGTAGGCGGGGGGACTTACAATGAGCAGTTCTTC.

The chain carries TRBV28 and TRBJ1-4, with TRBD1 matching over 10 bases. The CDR3 sequence is 15 residues long. V lost 5 bases to trimming and J lost 6 bases; unmatched junction nucleotides: 6. The germline CDR1 and CDR2 sequences are MDHEN and SYDVKM. CDR3 loop: CASSRAGTGDEKLFF. The CDR3 DNA reads TGTGCCAGCAGTCGGGCCGGGACAGGGGATGAAAAACTGTTTTTT.